The rows below give T cell receptor beta chains drawn from one sample of a study of CD8 T cells in ankylosing spondylitis. TCRdb re-analysed the 5' RACE reads in MiXCR, keeping a single row per CDR3 protein. Among approximately 540,000 distinct CDR3 sequences listed, more than 9.5% were seen once. Specimen: blood, either unsorted or a sorted T cell fraction (not recorded which). All receptors derive from a male donor with ankylosing spondylitis. The CDR3 runs from the conserved cysteine through the conserved F or W.

v_call,j_call,cdr3_aa
TRBV20-1,TRBJ1-1,CSARDRDREDYTEAFF
TRBV12-3/TRBV12-4,TRBJ2-5,CASSARQYQETLYF
TRBV27,TRBJ1-1,CASSLFGGKANTEAFF
TRBV27,TRBJ1-2,CASSLFGGAGIGYTF
TRBV20-1,TRBJ1-5,CSIAGLGGNQPQHF
TRBV20-1,TRBJ2-3,CSAIPLAGGYTDTQYF
TRBV30,TRBJ1-1,CAWSVAGYTEAFF
TRBV7-2,TRBJ2-1,CASTSRGIPDNEQFF
TRBV5-1,TRBJ2-7,CASSLVAGAYEQYF
TRBV15,TRBJ2-1,CATSRAGLAGSYEQFF
TRBV27,TRBJ1-2,CASSSRGDRIRYGYTF
TRBV6-1,TRBJ1-2,CASRDPGQGAGGYTF
TRBV20-1,TRBJ1-2,CSATTGGNNYGYTF
TRBV10-3,TRBJ1-5,CAIRDRGNNQPQHF
TRBV20-1,TRBJ1-5,CSAQTGVRQPQHF
TRBV24-1,TRBJ1-2,CATSDLGGYTF
TRBV7-9,TRBJ1-2,CASSLGVHIYNYGYTF